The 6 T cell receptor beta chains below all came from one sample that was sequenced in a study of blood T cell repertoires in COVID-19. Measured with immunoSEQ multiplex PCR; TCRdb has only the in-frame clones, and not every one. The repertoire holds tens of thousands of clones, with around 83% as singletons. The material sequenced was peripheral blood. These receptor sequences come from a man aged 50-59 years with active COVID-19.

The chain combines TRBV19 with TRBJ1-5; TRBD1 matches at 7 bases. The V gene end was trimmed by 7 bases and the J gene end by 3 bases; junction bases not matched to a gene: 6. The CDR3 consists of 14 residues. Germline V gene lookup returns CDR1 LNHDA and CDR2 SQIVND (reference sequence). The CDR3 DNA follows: TGTGCCAGTAACCGTGGACAGGTCAATCAGCCCCAGCATTTT. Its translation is CASNRGQVNQPQHF.

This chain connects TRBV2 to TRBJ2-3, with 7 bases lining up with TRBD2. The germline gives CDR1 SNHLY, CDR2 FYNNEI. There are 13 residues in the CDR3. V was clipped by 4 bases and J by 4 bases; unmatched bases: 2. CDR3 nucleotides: TGTGCCAGCAGTGTGCTAGCGGCAGATACGCAGTATTTT. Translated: CASSVLAADTQYF.

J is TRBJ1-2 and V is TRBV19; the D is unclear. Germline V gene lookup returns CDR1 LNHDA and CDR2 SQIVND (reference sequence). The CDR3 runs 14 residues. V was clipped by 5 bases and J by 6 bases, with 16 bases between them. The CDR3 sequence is CASSLPYAEDGYTF. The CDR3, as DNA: TGTGCCAGTAGTCTACCCTACGCAGAGGATGGCTACACCTTC.

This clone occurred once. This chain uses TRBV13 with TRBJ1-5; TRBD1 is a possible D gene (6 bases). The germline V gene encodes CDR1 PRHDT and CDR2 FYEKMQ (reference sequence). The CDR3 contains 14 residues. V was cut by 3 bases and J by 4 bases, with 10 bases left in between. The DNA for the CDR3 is TGTGCCAGCAGCTTCGGGAGGGGGAATCAGCCCCAGCATTTT. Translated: CASSFGRGNQPQHF.

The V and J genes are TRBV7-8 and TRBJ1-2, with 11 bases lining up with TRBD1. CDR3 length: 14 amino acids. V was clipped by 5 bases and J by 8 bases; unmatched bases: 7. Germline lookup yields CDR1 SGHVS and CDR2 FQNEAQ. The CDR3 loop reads CASSRTGGAGGYTF. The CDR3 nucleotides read TGTGCCAGCAGCCGGACAGGGGGCGCCGGGGGCTACACCTTC.

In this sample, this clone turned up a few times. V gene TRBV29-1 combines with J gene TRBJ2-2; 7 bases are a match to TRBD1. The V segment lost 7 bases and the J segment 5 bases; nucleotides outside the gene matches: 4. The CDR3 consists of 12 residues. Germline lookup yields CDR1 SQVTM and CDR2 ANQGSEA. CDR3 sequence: CSASTGTGELFF. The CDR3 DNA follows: TGCAGCGCCTCGACAGGGACCGGGGAGCTGTTTTTT.